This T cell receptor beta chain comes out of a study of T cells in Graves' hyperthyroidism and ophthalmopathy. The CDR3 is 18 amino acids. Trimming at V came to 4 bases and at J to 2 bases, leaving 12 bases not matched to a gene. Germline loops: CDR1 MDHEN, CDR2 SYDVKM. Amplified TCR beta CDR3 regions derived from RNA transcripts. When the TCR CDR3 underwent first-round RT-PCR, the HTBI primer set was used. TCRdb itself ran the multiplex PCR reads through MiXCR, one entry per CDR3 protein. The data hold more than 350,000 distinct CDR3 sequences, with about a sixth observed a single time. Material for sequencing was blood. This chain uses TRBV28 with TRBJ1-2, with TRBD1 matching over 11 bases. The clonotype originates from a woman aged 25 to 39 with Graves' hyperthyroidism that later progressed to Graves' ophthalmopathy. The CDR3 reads CASSSSGTGGFPNYGYTF. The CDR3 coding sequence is TGTGCCAGCAGTTCCTCCGGGACAGGGGGGTTCCCCAACTATGGCTACACCTTC.